These 18 T cell receptor beta chains were all obtained from the same sample, sequenced in a study of T cells after yellow fever vaccination. TCRdb analysed the 5' RACE reads with MiXCR anew, one entry per CDR3 protein. Among a few hundred thousand distinct CDR3 sequences listed, approximately 3.9% were seen once. This specimen was PBMCs, taken on the day of the yellow fever booster vaccination. These receptors came from a man younger than 35 who received the YFV17D yellow fever vaccine.

The chain carries TRBV5-4 and TRBJ2-5; TRBD2 matches at 12 bases. This CDR3 has 14 residues. Germline V gene data show CDR1 as SGHNT and CDR2 as YYREEE (reference sequence). Trimming took 5 bases from V and 5 from J; bases not matched to a gene: 4. The CDR3 DNA sequence: TGTGCCAGCAGGGCCGGGACTAGCGGGGAGACCCAGTACTTC. Protein sequence: CASRAGTSGETQYF. Full variable domain (rest looked up from reference TRBV5-4 and TRBJ2-5): ETGVTQSPTHLIKTRGQQVTLRCSSQSGHNTVSWYQQALGQGPQFIFQYYREEENGRGNFPPRFSGLQFPNYSSELNVNALELDDSALYLCASRAGTSGETQYFGPGTRLLVL.

There are a few counts of this clonotype. This rearrangement joins TRBV7-9 to TRBJ1-1, with 7 bases that match TRBD1. Germline lookup yields CDR1 SEHNR and CDR2 FQNEAQ (reference sequence). The CDR3 covers 13 residues. The V and J ends lost 3 bases and 5 bases, in that order; junction bases with no gene match: 3. The CDR3 region is CASSLGQSTEAFF. The CDR3 DNA reads TGTGCCAGCAGCTTGGGACAGTCGACTGAAGCTTTCTTT. The full variable domain, with the rest looked up from reference TRBV7-9 and TRBJ1-1, is DTGVSQNPRHKITKRGQNVTFRCDPISEHNRLYWYRQTLGQGPEFLTYFQNEAQLEKSRLLSDRFSAERPKGSFSTLEIQRTEQGDSAMYLCASSLGQSTEAFFGQGTRLTVV.

Ten or more counts support this clonotype. This chain connects TRBV5-1 to TRBJ1-1; D is perhaps TRBD1 (6 bases). Germline-derived CDR1 and CDR2 are SGHRS and YFSETQ. CDR3 length: 16 residues. The germline V and J ends were trimmed by 0 bases and 4 bases, with 16 bases remaining between them. CDR3 loop: CASSLAEGGRTTEAFF. In nucleotides, the CDR3 is TGCGCCAGCAGCTTGGCCGAGGGGGGGCGGACCACTGAAGCTTTCTTT.

This clonotype was recorded many times. The chain joins TRBV7-2 to TRBJ2-1; 16 nucleotides agree with TRBD2. Unmatched junction bases numbered 9, after V lost 4 bases and J lost 0 bases. The CDR3 contains 20 residues. CDR1 and CDR2 from the germline V gene are SGHTA and FQGNSA. Written as DNA, the CDR3 is TGTGCCAGCAGCTGGCCACCGGGACTAGCGGGGGGGAGCTCCTACAATGAGCAGTTCTTC. Amino acid sequence: CASSWPPGLAGGSSYNEQFF.

This chain uses TRBV28 with TRBJ2-7; D possibly corresponds to TRBD1 (5 bases). V was shortened by 2 bases and J by 2 bases, with 13 bases between the two germline ends. The CDR3 has 15 residues. CDR1 MDHEN and CDR2 SYDVKM come from the germline V gene. The CDR3 coding sequence is TGTGCCAGCAGTTTAGATGCAGGGCTAACCTACGAGCAGTACTTC. As protein: CASSLDAGLTYEQYF.

Ten or more counts support this clonotype. V is TRBV7-2 and J is TRBJ1-5, with a possible D match to TRBD1 (5 bases). Germline lookup yields CDR1 SGHTA and CDR2 FQGNSA. The CDR3 runs to 13 residues. Trimming took off 3 bases at V and 9 bases at J, with 12 bases between the two ends. The CDR3, as DNA: TGTGCCAGCAGCTTGGGTTCGGGGGGGCCCCAGCATTTT. Amino acids: CASSLGSGGPQHF.

V usage is TRBV5-1 and J usage is TRBJ2-5, with a weak D call TRBD1 (6 bases). This CDR3 comprises 15 residues. The V end was cut by 5 bases, the J end by 1 base, with 15 bases between. Germline values: CDR1 SGHRS, CDR2 YFSETQ. The CDR3 is CASRDARGIQETQYF. In DNA, the CDR3 is TGCGCCAGCAGGGACGCGAGGGGGATCCAAGAGACCCAGTACTTC. Variable domain in full (rest from reference TRBV5-1 and TRBJ2-5): KAGVTQTPRYLIKTRGQQVTLSCSPISGHRSVSWYQQTPGQGLQFLFEYFSETQRNKGNFPGRFSGRQFSNSRSEMNVSTLELGDSALYLCASRDARGIQETQYFGPGTRLLVL.

This clonotype was detected ten times or more. The genes are TRBV5-1 and TRBJ2-6; D is undetermined. The germline V gene encodes CDR1 SGHRS and CDR2 YFSETQ. V dropped 3 bases and J dropped 3 bases, with 16 bases sitting between them. The CDR3 has 17 residues. CDR3 DNA sequence: TGCGCCAGCAGCTCCGGACGTATGCCCGGTGGGGCCAACGTCCTGACTTTC. Protein product: CASSSGRMPGGANVLTF. Combining the CDR3 with reference TRBV5-1 and TRBJ2-6 gives the whole variable domain KAGVTQTPRYLIKTRGQQVTLSCSPISGHRSVSWYQQTPGQGLQFLFEYFSETQRNKGNFPGRFSGRQFSNSRSEMNVSTLELGDSALYLCASSSGRMPGGANVLTFGAGSRLTVL.

This chain uses TRBV7-9 with TRBJ2-7; TRBD2 matches at 12 bases. There are 15 residues in the CDR3. The junction had 2 bases not matched to a gene; V was cut back by 2 bases and J by 3 bases. The germline CDR1 and CDR2 sequences are SEHNR and FQNEAQ (reference sequence). The CDR3 here is CASSLRLAGDYEQYF. CDR3 coding DNA: TGTGCCAGCAGCTTAAGACTAGCGGGGGACTACGAGCAGTACTTC.

The chain recombines TRBV28 with TRBJ2-3; either TRBD1 or TRBD2 may supply D (5 bases each). The CDR3 runs 14 residues. Trimming removed 3 bases at V and 8 bases at J, with 15 bases between. The germline V gene has CDR1 MDHEN and CDR2 SYDVKM. Here the CDR3 reads CASSFPSRGATQYF. CDR3 coding DNA: TGTGCCAGCAGTTTCCCCTCTAGAGGGGCTACGCAGTATTTT.

This clonotype was recorded a few times. The V call is TRBV7-2, the J call TRBJ1-2, with TRBD1 identical over 7 bases. The CDR3 is made up of 15 amino acids. The V gene's germline CDR1 is SGHTA and CDR2 FQGNSA. Trimming at V came to 5 bases and at J to 3 bases, leaving 9 bases not matched to a gene. The CDR3 DNA follows: TGTGCCAGCAGCCCACGACAGGGCTATTACTATGGCTACACCTTC. It translates to CASSPRQGYYYGYTF.

This clonotype was seen a handful of times. This chain joins TRBV7-9 and TRBJ2-5; D remains ambiguous. The germline CDR1 and CDR2 sequences are SEHNR and FQNEAQ (reference sequence). This CDR3 is built from 16 residues. Trimming pared 3 bases from V and 0 bases from J, leaving 14 bases between. The CDR3 DNA follows: TGTGCCAGCAGCTTTTTCCAGCACTCGTACCAAGAGACCCAGTACTTC. Translation: CASSFFQHSYQETQYF.

This clonotype was picked up a small number of times. This chain uses TRBV28 with TRBJ2-6; D gene unclear. CDR3 length equals 14 residues. The ends were cut back, 4 bases at V and 2 bases at J, with 6 bases in the middle. Germline CDR1 and CDR2: MDHEN and SYDVKM. The CDR3 bases are TGTGCCAGCAGTTCCCCTACTGGGGCCAACGTCCTGACTTTC. Translating gives CASSSPTGANVLTF.

Many counts were recorded for this clonotype. V usage is TRBV7-3 and J usage is TRBJ2-1, with TRBD2 as a possible D gene (6 bases). V shed 5 bases and J shed 9 bases, with 17 bases lying between them. CDR1 and CDR2 (germline): SGHTA, FQGTGA. The CDR3 spans 14 residues. The CDR3 loop reads CASSPRLGGVEQFF. The CDR3 DNA reads as TGTGCCAGCAGCCCAAGACTGGGGGGTGTTGAGCAGTTCTTC. Full variable domain (remainder filled in from reference TRBV7-3 and TRBJ2-1): GAGVSQTPSNKVTEKGKYVELRCDPISGHTALYWYRQSLGQGPEFLIYFQGTGAADDSGLPNDRFFAVRPEGSVSTLKIQRTERGDSAVYLCASSPRLGGVEQFFGPGTRLTVL.

The chain carries TRBV29-1 and TRBJ1-2, with TRBD1 matching over 7 bases. The junction had 9 bases not matched to a gene; V was cut back by 4 bases and J by 7 bases. CDR1 and CDR2 (germline): SQVTM, ANQGSEA. CDR3 length: 13 amino acids. The CDR3 here is CSVGPNRGGGYTF. In DNA, the CDR3 is TGCAGCGTTGGGCCGAACAGGGGTGGTGGCTACACCTTC.

This clonotype occurred many times. V usage is TRBV5-5 and J usage is TRBJ2-3, with D perhaps TRBD2 (6 bases). This CDR3 has 15 residues. CDR1 is SGHKS and CDR2 is YYEKEE in the germline V gene (reference sequence). The V and J ends lost 4 bases and 2 bases respectively, with 14 bases between them. In DNA, the CDR3 is TGTGCCAGCAGCATACCTCGGGGGACCACAGATACGCAGTATTTT. Protein sequence: CASSIPRGTTDTQYF.

This clonotype was seen a few times. The V gene is TRBV28, the J gene TRBJ2-6, with D tentatively TRBD2 (7 bases). Trimming took 5 bases from V and 2 from J, leaving 10 bases between them. The CDR3 contains 15 residues. CDR1 and CDR2 (germline): MDHEN, SYDVKM. The CDR3 DNA reads as TGTGCCAGCAGTAGGGGGGGCACTGGGGCCAACGTCCTGACTTTC. Its translation: CASSRGGTGANVLTF. The complete variable domain, with remaining parts taken from reference TRBV28 and TRBJ2-6, reads DVKVTQSSRYLVKRTGEKVFLECVQDMDHENMFWYRQDPGLGLRLIYFSYDVKMKEKGDIPEGYSVSREKKERFSLILESASTNQTSMYLCASSRGGTGANVLTFGAGSRLTVL.

This chain connects TRBV10-3 to TRBJ2-1; tentative D call: TRBD1 (6 bases). The germline V and J ends were trimmed by 8 bases and 6 bases, with 14 bases remaining between them. The CDR3 is 13 amino acids. CDR1 ENHRY and CDR2 SYGVKD come from the germline V gene. CDR3 amino acids: CAILADRSNEQFF. For the CDR3, the DNA is TGTGCCATCCTTGCGGACAGAAGCAATGAGCAGTTCTTC.